One sample yielded the 10 T cell receptor beta chains listed below, sequenced in a study of T cell responses to AZD1222 COVID-19 vaccine. TCRdb's table, derived via immunoSEQ multiplex PCR, lists solely in-frame clones and lacks some. The sample shows roughly 150,000 clones, around 92% of them seen only once. This material consisted of peripheral blood, taken on day 0 of AZD1222 vaccination. The origin of the receptors is an adult in good health.

The CDR3: CASSKGTGRSPLHF. The CDR3 DNA reads as TGTGCCAGTAGTAAAGGGACAGGGAGATCACCCCTCCACTTT. The V gene is TRBV19, the J gene TRBJ1-6; 9 bases line up with TRBD1. Germline V CDR1 and CDR2: LNHDA, SQIVND (reference sequence). There are 14 residues in the CDR3. With V trimmed by 4 bases and J by 10 bases, 5 bases remained unmatched.

The genes are TRBV6-5 and TRBJ1-2; 10 bases match TRBD1. The CDR3 has 15 residues. Germline V gene data show CDR1 as MNHEY and CDR2 as SVGAGI. J was trimmed by 4 bases and V by 2 bases; bases with no gene match: 4. The CDR3 region has the DNA TGTGCCAGCAGTTACCAGACAGGGGGCAGCTATGGCTACACCTTC. This translates into CASSYQTGGSYGYTF.

The chain has TRBV6-5 and TRBJ2-2; D gene ambiguous. This CDR3 spans 15 amino acids. The germline gives CDR1 MNHEY, CDR2 SVGAGI. V lost 5 bases and J 1 base, leaving 11 bases between the germline ends. This CDR3 reads CASSPRHENTGELFF. DNA of the CDR3: TGTGCCAGCAGTCCCCGACATGAGAACACCGGGGAGCTGTTTTTT.

The chain links TRBV4-3 to TRBJ1-1; D is unclear. The CDR3 is 15 residues long. The germline V gene has CDR1 LGHNA and CDR2 YSLEER. V dropped 0 bases and J dropped 0 bases, with 8 bases sitting between them. The CDR3 nucleotides read TGCGCCAGCAGCCAAGATAGGCTTATGAACACTGAAGCTTTCTTT. It encodes CASSQDRLMNTEAFF.

The V and J genes are TRBV28 and TRBJ1-6, with 7 positions matching TRBD1. The germline V gene has CDR1 MDHEN and CDR2 SYDVKM. The CDR3 covers 15 residues. V shed 8 bases, J shed 6 bases, and the junction held 10 bases outside the gene matches. This CDR3 reads CASGELGQANSPLHF. The CDR3 bases are TGTGCCAGCGGGGAACTAGGACAGGCTAATTCACCCCTCCACTTT.

This clone was seen only once. The rearrangement uses TRBV20-1 and TRBJ2-7; no definite D call. This CDR3 contains 10 residues. V gave up 3 bases and J gave up 3 bases, with 3 bases separating them. Germline V gives CDR1 DFQATT, CDR2 SNEGSKA (reference sequence). This CDR3 reads CSARGYEQYF. CDR3 nucleotides: TGCAGTGCTAGGGGCTACGAGCAGTACTTC.

V gene TRBV14 combines with J gene TRBJ1-2; D gene uncertain. The CDR3 contains 14 residues. Germline CDR1 and CDR2: SGHDN and FVKESK. Trimming cost V 3 bases and J 3 bases, with 11 bases left between them. The CDR3 nucleotides are TGTGCCAGCAGCCATCTGGGCGGAGACTATGGCTACACCTTC. It codes for CASSHLGGDYGYTF. Filled out from reference TRBV14 and TRBJ1-2, the complete variable domain reads EAGVTQFPSHSVIEKGQTVTLRCDPISGHDNLYWYRRVMGKEIKFLLHFVKESKQDESGMPNNRFLAERTGGTYSTLKVQPAELEDSGVYFCASSHLGGDYGYTFGSGTRLTVV.

The genes are TRBV18 and TRBJ2-7, with a tentative D call TRBD1 (6 bases). Germline lookup yields CDR1 KGHSH and CDR2 LQKENI. V was trimmed by 1 base and J by 4 bases, leaving 17 bases between them. The CDR3 has 16 residues. The CDR3, as DNA: TGTGCCAGCTCACCACAACACAGGGCCGCTGGGTACGAGCAGTACTTC. This encodes CASSPQHRAAGYEQYF. The full variable domain, in which reference TRBV18 and TRBJ2-7 provide the parts outside the CDR3, is NAGVMQNPRHLVRRRGQEARLRCSPMKGHSHVYWYRQLPEEGLKFMVYLQKENIIDESGMPKERFSAEFPKEGPSILRIQQVVRGDSAAYFCASSPQHRAAGYEQYFGPGTRLTVT.

This clone was observed at least ten times. The chain couples TRBV10-3 to TRBJ2-1; D might be TRBD2 (6 bases). V was trimmed by 0 bases and J by 6 bases, leaving 12 bases between them. This CDR3 region has 15 residues. Germline V lookup: CDR1 ENHRY, CDR2 SYGVKD. The CDR3 loop reads CAISESEGQGNEQFF. Written as DNA, the CDR3 is TGTGCCATCAGTGAGTCGGAGGGGCAAGGCAATGAGCAGTTCTTC.

The chain uses TRBV6-6 and TRBJ1-5; D not resolved. Deletions cut 3 bases from V and 0 bases from J, with 9 bases between. CDR1 is MNHNY, CDR2 SVGAGI, per germline (reference sequence). This CDR3 is 15 amino acids long. The DNA of the CDR3 is TGTGCCAGCAGTTATGATACGTTTAGCAATCAGCCCCAGCATTTT. Residues: CASSYDTFSNQPQHF.